A selection of T cell receptor beta chains follows, all from one sample in a study of early T cells in non-severe SARS-CoV-2 infection. TCRdb recomputed calls from the 5' RACE reads with MiXCR, one row per CDR3 protein. The sample shows about 72,000 distinct CDR3 sequences, about a tenth of them seen only once. Specimen: whole blood, collected at baseline. These receptors were obtained from an adult who was a healthcare worker with PCR-confirmed SARS-CoV-2 infection or an uninfected control (not recorded which). Each CDR3 is given with its conserved first and last residue.

TRBV5-6	TRBJ2-3	CASSLGTLTDTQYF
TRBV7-3	TRBJ2-2	CASSFRGTGELFF
TRBV5-4	TRBJ2-3	CASSPGTTDTQYF
TRBV2	TRBJ1-3	CASSEVDASSGNTIYF
TRBV24-1	TRBJ2-1	CATSDLTGLGNEQFF
TRBV19	TRBJ2-1	CASSTDRLSYNEQFF
TRBV18	TRBJ2-3	CASSPTRGTDTQYF
TRBV5-1	TRBJ1-6	CASSDRGSYNSPLHF
TRBV4-3	TRBJ1-2	CASSQEQGPYGYTF
TRBV6-5	TRBJ2-1	CASSPNPFFNEQFF
TRBV6-6	TRBJ1-5	CASSYSNNGGGQHF
TRBV20-1	TRBJ1-3	CSATGGENTIYF
TRBV28	TRBJ2-7	CASSYVKTGLGEQYF
TRBV28	TRBJ2-3	CAVAGDADTQYF
TRBV4-1	TRBJ2-7	CASSPVGGRSYEQYF
TRBV10-3	TRBJ2-7	CAYGGQGAFEQYF
TRBV6-2/TRBV6-3	TRBJ2-7	CASSYQATYEQYF
TRBV12-5	TRBJ2-7	CASAPSSYEQYF
TRBV2	TRBJ1-2	CASTLEAILLGYTF
TRBV29-1	TRBJ2-6	CSVYGDTGANVLTF
TRBV3-1	TRBJ2-7	CASSQARQGREQYF
TRBV7-3	TRBJ2-3	CASSFGGQGDTQYF
TRBV20-1	TRBJ2-7	CSARRGGEQYF
TRBV29-1	TRBJ2-3	CSVGHGFVAADTQYF
TRBV20-1	TRBJ2-7	CSARPGTNYEQYF
TRBV7-8	TRBJ2-1	CASSPRRDNYNEQFF
TRBV12-3/TRBV12-4	TRBJ2-7	CASSPQGYEQYF
TRBV16	TRBJ1-6	CASSQVGSSPLHF
TRBV11-1	TRBJ1-1	CASSLEPTGNIGMNSEAFF
TRBV20-1	TRBJ1-1	CSARDTGAVTEAFF
TRBV10-3	TRBJ1-1	CAISDPQGQGLNTEAFF
TRBV5-1	TRBJ1-6	CASSAEDRGNSPLHF
TRBV30	TRBJ1-6	CAWTGLPYNSPLHF
TRBV2	TRBJ1-1	CASTPRTGQGTEAFF
TRBV6-2/TRBV6-3	TRBJ2-3	CASSYKDRRDTQYF
TRBV7-9	TRBJ2-2	CASSPRTGELDTGELFF
TRBV20-1	TRBJ1-2	CSAAPPAGGYGYTF
TRBV6-5	TRBJ2-7	CASSRNRGRDEQYF
TRBV12-3/TRBV12-4	TRBJ2-6	CASRYGTGQSGANVLTF
TRBV11-2	TRBJ2-7	CASSFGSARDGRYEQYF
TRBV4-3	TRBJ1-1	CASSRAGNTEAFF
TRBV7-9	TRBJ1-1	CASSLSTAARAEAFF
TRBV30	TRBJ2-4	CAWSVRKGQTLGAKNIQYF
TRBV7-6	TRBJ2-2	CASSLARRFEGPGELFF
TRBV5-6	TRBJ1-1	CASSAPLRNTEAFF
TRBV12-5	TRBJ2-7	CASGLVPPDGTGDYEQYF
TRBV7-3	TRBJ1-1	CASSSGGKTEAFF
TRBV12-3/TRBV12-4	TRBJ2-7	CASRISGLTFNSYEQYF
TRBV29-1	TRBJ1-1	CSARQAMNTEAFF
TRBV9	TRBJ1-5	CASSVDAGIQPQHF
TRBV11-2	TRBJ2-1	CASSQGDEQFF
TRBV12-3/TRBV12-4	TRBJ1-6	CASTDGAIYNSPLHF
TRBV2	TRBJ2-7	CASSETRTGSREQYF
TRBV30	TRBJ1-3	CAWSPLGPRSGNTIYF
TRBV11-2	TRBJ1-1	CASSPFGVSNTEAFF
TRBV5-1	TRBJ2-6	CASSWTGDSGANVLTF
TRBV12-3/TRBV12-4	TRBJ1-5	CASSPSGRDNQPQHF
TRBV5-1	TRBJ2-7	CASSLAGTPYEQYF